The 18 T cell receptor beta chains below all came from one sample that was sequenced in a study of response to subunit inactivated influenza vaccine. A single record per CDR3 protein comes from TCRdb applying MiXCR to the RT-PCR reads. Of more than 700,000 distinct CDR3 sequences in the sample, approximately 22% are singletons; the top ten hold 10%. The specimen was PBMCs from blood, collected roughly 5 days after vaccination. The receptor source for this set is a man aged 45 to 65 who received an inactivated influenza vaccine.

The rearrangement uses TRBV7-8 and TRBJ2-1; perhaps TRBD1 as D (6 bases). This CDR3 is 15 amino acids long. Germline loops: CDR1 SGHVS, CDR2 FQNEAQ. Deletions cut 2 bases from V and 5 bases from J, with 13 bases between. The CDR3 spells CASSLNREFHNEQFF. The CDR3 DNA sequence: TGTGCCAGCAGCTTAAACAGGGAATTCCACAATGAGCAGTTCTTC.

A single count supports this clonotype. One junction end does not reproduce the germline sequence, and a read error may be involved. The rearrangement links TRBV5-1 to TRBJ2-3; D unclear. Looked up from germline, CDR1 is SGHRS and CDR2 is YFSETQ. This CDR3 has 15 residues. Written as DNA, the CDR3 is TGCGCCATCAGCTCTGGCGTCCGGGGCACAGATACGCAGTATTTT. It specifies CAISSGVRGTDTQYF.

This clonotype has at least ten counts. The germline gene is not matched at one end of the junction; a read error may be the cause. The chain joins TRBV12-3 or TRBV12-4 to TRBJ2-7; D is unclear. This CDR3 spans 13 amino acids. The CDR3 reads CASSSAGPYEQYF. The CDR3, as DNA: TGCGCCAGCAGCTCGGCAGGTCCATACGAGCAGTACTTC.

The genes are TRBV27 and TRBJ2-5, with 7 bases lining up with TRBD1. The J segment lost 4 bases and the V segment lost 8 bases, leaving 19 bases of the junction unmatched. The CDR3 is 17 residues long. Germline V gene lookup returns CDR1 MNHEY and CDR2 SMNVEV (reference sequence). CDR3 region: CASSSRGQVLLGETQYF. The CDR3 nucleotides are TGTGCCAGCTCTTCAAGGGGGCAGGTTCTTCTAGGAGAGACCCAGTACTTC.

This clonotype was counted between two and nine times. V is TRBV20-1 and J is TRBJ2-3, with a weak D call TRBD2 (7 bases). CDR3 length: 17 amino acids. Trimming cost V 5 bases and J 4 bases, with 25 bases left between them. The germline CDR1 and CDR2 sequences are DFQATT and SNEGSKA (reference sequence). The CDR3 reads CSAELLGGGAYSDTQYF. CDR3 nucleotides: TGCAGTGCTGAGCTCTTAGGAGGGGGGGCCTATTCAGATACGCAGTATTTT.

The V and J genes are TRBV2 and TRBJ2-1; D remains ambiguous. The CDR3 has 16 residues. CDR1 is SNHLY and CDR2 is FYNNEI in the germline V gene. The V gene lost 0 bases and the J gene lost 2 bases, with 11 bases spanning the gap. This CDR3 reads CASSEALLVTYNEQFF. CDR3 in DNA: TGTGCCAGCAGTGAAGCGCTTCTGGTAACCTACAATGAGCAGTTCTTC.

V gene TRBV28 combines with J gene TRBJ2-7; the match to TRBD2 covers 10 bases. After removal of 5 bases from V and 3 bases from J, the junction contained 7 bases not matched to a gene. Germline CDR1 is MDHEN and CDR2 is SYDVKM. This CDR3 has 15 amino acids. CDR3: CASSKASGGNYEQYF. The CDR3 DNA follows: TGTGCCAGCAGTAAGGCTAGCGGGGGAAACTACGAGCAGTACTTC.

This clonotype showed up just a few times. As DNA, the CDR3 is TGCAGTGCTAGACTAGCGGGCCCTCAGGAGCAGTACTTC. Its protein product is CSARLAGPQEQYF. This chain links TRBV20-1 with TRBJ2-7; 8 bases are a match to TRBD2. V was pared by 2 bases and J by 7 bases, with 7 bases of the junction left unmatched. The CDR3 is 13 amino acids. Germline CDR1 and CDR2: DFQATT and SNEGSKA (reference sequence).

This chain links TRBV5-1 with TRBJ2-3, with D tentatively TRBD2 (5 bases). Germline-derived CDR1 and CDR2 are SGHRS and YFSETQ. V gave up 0 bases and J gave up 1 base, with 15 bases separating them. The length of the CDR3 is 17 residues. In DNA form, the CDR3 reads TGCGCCAGCAGCTTGGCGAAACTAGGTTGGGGCACAGATACGCAGTATTTT. This sequence encodes CASSLAKLGWGTDTQYF.

The chain employs TRBV20-1 and TRBJ2-7; 10 bases match TRBD2. The CDR3 covers 19 residues. In germline, CDR1 is DFQATT, CDR2 SNEGSKA (reference sequence). V was pared by 3 bases and J by 2 bases, with 19 bases of the junction left unmatched. CDR3 DNA sequence: TGCAGTGCTAGGCATCCCTTCTCTAGCGGGAGCTGGGTGACCTACGAGCAGTACTTC. This translates into CSARHPFSSGSWVTYEQYF.

The chain joins TRBV28 to TRBJ2-3; TRBD2 matches at 13 bases. There are 19 residues in the CDR3. Trimming at V came to 4 bases and at J to 2 bases, leaving 12 bases not matched to a gene. Germline V gene data show CDR1 as MDHEN and CDR2 as SYDVKM. This CDR3 reads CASSYGGIGLAGDTDTQYF. CDR3 nucleotides: TGTGCCAGCAGTTATGGGGGAATCGGACTAGCGGGAGACACAGATACGCAGTATTTT.

This clonotype came up a few times. The V gene is TRBV4-2, the J gene TRBJ2-7, with a tentative D call TRBD2 (5 bases). Germline V gene sequence: CDR1 LGHNA, CDR2 YNFKEQ. This CDR3 has 16 residues. Trimming shortened V by 0 bases and J by 2 bases, and 14 bases separated the two germline ends. The CDR3 is CASSQESGLAAYEQYF. CDR3 DNA: TGTGCCAGCAGCCAAGAGAGTGGGCTAGCAGCCTACGAGCAGTACTTC.

This clonotype was seen only once. The genes are TRBV7-6 and TRBJ2-1, with D hard to call. This CDR3 comprises 12 residues. V dropped 4 bases and J dropped 9 bases, with 10 bases sitting between them. The germline CDR1 and CDR2 sequences are SGHVS and FNYEAQ. This CDR3 reads CASSSSVGEQFF. The CDR3 DNA follows: TGTGCCAGCAGCTCCTCTGTGGGTGAGCAGTTCTTC.

V is TRBV5-6 and J is TRBJ2-5; a possible D gene is TRBD1 (6 bases). CDR1 SGHDT and CDR2 YYEEEE come from the germline V gene. This CDR3 has 16 residues. With 3 bases removed from V and 0 bases from J, the gap between germline ends came to 15 bases. CDR3 sequence (DNA): TGTGCCAGCAGCTCTAAAATTAGGGGGTACCAAGAGACCCAGTACTTC. Amino acid sequence: CASSSKIRGYQETQYF.

This clonotype has a handful of counts. V usage is TRBV7-8 and J usage is TRBJ2-5; tentatively, D is TRBD2 (7 bases). Germline assignment: CDR1 SGHVS and CDR2 FQNEAQ. V lost 4 bases and J lost 4, with 13 bases in between. This CDR3 comprises 14 residues. The CDR3: CASSWGGPLETQYF. In nucleotides, the CDR3 is TGTGCCAGCAGCTGGGGGGGCCCTTTAGAGACCCAGTACTTC.

The chain is built from TRBV19 and TRBJ1-5; 8 nucleotides match TRBD1. The germline gives CDR1 LNHDA, CDR2 SQIVND (reference sequence). J gave up 6 bases and V 3 bases, and 10 bases lay outside the gene matches. The CDR3 contains 16 residues. CDR3 nucleotide sequence: TGTGCCAGTAGTATTAGAGGACAGGGAGATCTTCAGCCCCAGCATTTT. Translating it yields CASSIRGQGDLQPQHF.

This clonotype was seen more than once but under ten times. The chain links TRBV15 to TRBJ2-3; TRBD1 might be the D (6 bases). The germline V gene has CDR1 LNHNV and CDR2 YYDKDF (reference sequence). This CDR3 contains 15 residues. The germline V and J ends were trimmed by 1 base and 3 bases, with 11 bases remaining between them. The CDR3 is CATSRGSGVTDTQYF. CDR3 in DNA: TGTGCCACCAGCAGAGGGTCAGGGGTTACAGATACGCAGTATTTT.

Only a few counts were recorded for this clonotype. The genes are TRBV6-4 and TRBJ2-1; 9 bases fit TRBD1. CDR1 and CDR2 from the germline V gene are MRHNA and SNTAGT. The V gene end was trimmed by 7 bases and the J gene end by 9 bases; junction bases not matched to a gene: 10. The CDR3 is 14 amino acids. CDR3 loop: CASKPGTGSSEQFF. CDR3 DNA: TGTGCCAGCAAGCCCGGGACAGGGAGTAGTGAGCAGTTCTTC.